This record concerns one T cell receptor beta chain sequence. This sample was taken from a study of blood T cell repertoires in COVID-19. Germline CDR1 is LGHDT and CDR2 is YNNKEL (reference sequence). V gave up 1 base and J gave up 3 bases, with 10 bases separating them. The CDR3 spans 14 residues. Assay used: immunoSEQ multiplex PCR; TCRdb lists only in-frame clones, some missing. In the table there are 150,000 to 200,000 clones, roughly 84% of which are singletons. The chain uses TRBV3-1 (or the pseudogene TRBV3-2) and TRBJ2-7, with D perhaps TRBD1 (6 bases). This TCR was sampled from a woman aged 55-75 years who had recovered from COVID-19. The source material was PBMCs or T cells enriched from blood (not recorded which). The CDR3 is CASSQGGRGYEQYF. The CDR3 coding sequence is TGTGCCAGCAGCCAAGGGGGCAGGGGCTACGAGCAGTACTTC.